One and the same sample provided the 2 T cell receptor beta chains below, sequenced in a study of blood T cell repertoires in COVID-19. The method was immunoSEQ multiplex PCR; TCRdb's version includes in-frame clones alone and lacks a portion of them. The data show roughly 150,000 clones, 83% seen once. Sequencing was carried out using peripheral blood. Every receptor here comes from a woman in her 70s who had recovered from COVID-19.

The rearrangement joins TRBV7-3 to TRBJ2-1; 8 bases map to TRBD1. V trimming: 2 bases; J trimming: 7 bases; junction bases outside the gene matches: 7. CDR1 and CDR2 (germline): SGHTA, FQGTGA. CDR3 length: 15 residues. CDR3 sequence: CASSLGQGAGNEQFF. The CDR3 coding sequence is TGTGCCAGCAGCTTAGGGCAGGGGGCGGGAAATGAGCAGTTCTTC.

This sequence joins TRBV12-3 or TRBV12-4 and TRBJ2-5, with D possibly matching TRBD1 (5 bases). Trimming left V 1 base short and J 5 bases short, with 8 bases between. The length of the CDR3 is 13 residues. CDR3 region: CASSLGGWETQYF. Here the CDR3 DNA reads TGTGCCAGCAGTTTAGGGGGCTGGGAGACCCAGTACTTC.